This TCR beta chain was recovered during a study of regulatory T cells in long-lasting Graves disease. Study-wide context: Prior antithyroid drug treatment in newly diagnosed Graves' patients lasted under 3 months.

The TCR beta library used iRepertoire HTBI primers with Arm-PCR amplification of CDR3. One entry per CDR3 protein results from TCRdb running MiXCR on the multiplex PCR reads. The sample contains fewer than 650,000 distinct CDR3 sequences, around 17% of which appear only once. Time point described: newly diagnosed GD, antithyroid drugs for less than 3 months. After RNA was extracted from PBMCs, the TCR library was made from it. In its sample, this clonotype was seen many times. These data are also associated with another study on T cells in Graves' hyperthyroidism and ophthalmopathy. From that paper: With the HTBI primer set, the TCR CDR3 went through a first round of RT-PCR.

The input for sequencing was peripheral blood mononuclear cells (PBMCs), taken at new diagnosis, from a patient treated with antithyroid drugs. This receptor was identified in a woman aged 25 to 39 with Graves disease.

The DNA for the CDR3 is TGTGCCAGTAGTATCGGCCAGACGAGCTCTCAGCCCCAGCATTTT. Its protein product is CASSIGQTSSQPQHF. This rearrangement joins TRBV19 to TRBJ1-5; no definite D call. V lost 3 bases, J lost 6 bases, and 15 bases lay in between. Germline V gene sequence: CDR1 LNHDA, CDR2 SQIVND (reference sequence). The CDR3 contains 15 residues.